This T cell receptor beta chain stems from a study of CD8 T cells in ankylosing spondylitis. V lost 1 base and J 4 bases, leaving 16 bases between the germline ends. The CDR3 is 16 residues long. CDR1 is MGHDK and CDR2 is SYGVNS in the germline V gene. Study-wide results and limits: Within matched ankylosing spondylitis synovial fluid, disease-linked clones were reportedly significantly enriched. There was a TCR beta motif, made of several highly homologous variants, that appeared characteristic of ankylosing spondylitis blood. Earlier authors reported some of these motif variants in reactive arthritis synovial fluid and blood.

In making TCR beta libraries, quantitative 5'-RACE with molecular barcodes was used. TCRdb re-derived calls from the 5' RACE reads in MiXCR, one entry per CDR3 protein. The sample shows fewer than 500,000 distinct CDR3 sequences, 20% to 25% of them seen only once. As to this clonotype: Its cognate antigen is unknown.

Sequencing used blood, either unsorted or a sorted T cell fraction (not recorded which). The J gene is TRBJ1-2, the V gene TRBV25-1, with a possible D match to TRBD1 (5 bases). The clonotype was recovered from a male donor with ankylosing spondylitis. The CDR3 sequence is CASSEFSAGSGYGYTF. The DNA for the CDR3 is TGTGCCAGCAGTGAATTCTCTGCAGGGTCGGGCTATGGCTACACCTTC.